These T cell receptor beta chains were read from a single sample in a study of OX40 agonist ivuxolimab in advanced cancers. Libraries were prepared by immunoSEQ multiplex PCR; TCRdb keeps only in-frame clonotypes and omits some of them. The data contain about 110,000 clones, approximately 90% of them singletons. The sequencing used CD4+ or CD8+ T cells sorted from blood, collected in a trial of the OX40 agonist ivuxolimab. These TCRs come from an adult with an advanced solid tumor such as melanoma, head and neck, liver or kidney cancer. Both conserved end residues are part of each CDR3. Each record gives: clone size, V gene, D gene, J gene, CDR3 DNA, CDR3 protein. The D gene is left open where the match is weak. Only some rows state a clone size, as once, few, many or a class for expanded clones.

clone size: -
V gene: TRBV10-2
D gene: TRBD2
J gene: TRBJ2-3
CDR3 DNA: TGCGCCAGCTCATACCCCCTAGCGGGAGAGGCAGATACGCAGTATTTT
CDR3 protein: CASSYPLAGEADTQYF

clone size: -
V gene: TRBV11-3
D gene: -
J gene: TRBJ2-7
CDR3 DNA: TGTGCCAGCAGCTTAGACACCGCAGCAGCCTACGAGCAGTACTTC
CDR3 protein: CASSLDTAAAYEQYF

clone size: -
V gene: TRBV25-1
D gene: -
J gene: TRBJ1-1
CDR3 DNA: TGTGCCAGCAGGGGATTCATGAACACTGAAGCTTTCTTT
CDR3 protein: CASRGFMNTEAFF

clone size: -
V gene: TRBV19
D gene: -
J gene: TRBJ1-5
CDR3 DNA: TGTGCCAGTAGTTTGGGGACGGGTCAGCCCCAGCATTTT
CDR3 protein: CASSLGTGQPQHF

clone size: -
V gene: TRBV30
D gene: TRBD1
J gene: TRBJ1-1
CDR3 DNA: TGTGCCTGGGAGACAGGGGGGAACACTGAAGCTTTCTTT
CDR3 protein: CAWETGGNTEAFF

clone size: -
V gene: TRBV7-8
D gene: TRBD1
J gene: TRBJ2-7
CDR3 DNA: TGTGCCAGCAGCTTAGCTCGGGACAGCGAGCAGTACTTC
CDR3 protein: CASSLARDSEQYF

clone size: once
V gene: TRBV19
D gene: -
J gene: TRBJ1-2
CDR3 DNA: TGTGCCAGTACTGGGGTAACACGACTCTATGGCTACACCTTC
CDR3 protein: CASTGVTRLYGYTF

clone size: -
V gene: TRBV9
D gene: -
J gene: TRBJ2-7
CDR3 DNA: TGTGCCAGCAGCGGGGCGGGACGGACTTACGAGCAGTACTTC
CDR3 protein: CASSGAGRTYEQYF

clone size: -
V gene: TRBV7-6
D gene: -
J gene: TRBJ2-2
CDR3 DNA: TGTGCCAGCAGCTTCCGGGGGACGGGCGGGGAGCTGTTTTTT
CDR3 protein: CASSFRGTGGELFF

clone size: -
V gene: TRBV5-4
D gene: -
J gene: TRBJ2-7
CDR3 DNA: TGTGCCAGCAGCCCCCCTCTCCCGCCCTACGAGCAGTACTTC
CDR3 protein: CASSPPLPPYEQYF

clone size: -
V gene: TRBV7-9
D gene: -
J gene: TRBJ1-1
CDR3 DNA: TGTGCCAGCAGCTTGAGGCCGCTCGGGGTGGAAGCTTTCTTT
CDR3 protein: CASSLRPLGVEAFF

clone size: -
V gene: TRBV6-6
D gene: -
J gene: TRBJ1-5
CDR3 DNA: TGTGCCAGCAGCCGGTGGGCTCAGCCCCAGCATTTT
CDR3 protein: CASSRWAQPQHF

clone size: -
V gene: TRBV6-1
D gene: -
J gene: TRBJ1-6
CDR3 DNA: TGTGCCAGCAGTGAATTGGCAGGGGAGTCACCCCTCCACTTT
CDR3 protein: CASSELAGESPLHF

clone size: once
V gene: TRBV10-1
D gene: TRBD1
J gene: TRBJ2-5
CDR3 DNA: TGCGCCAGTACCAAGGACAGGCCCCCAGGGCCCCAGTACTTC
CDR3 protein: CASTKDRPPGPQYF

clone size: -
V gene: TRBV5-4
D gene: -
J gene: TRBJ1-1
CDR3 DNA: TGTGCCAGCAGCTTCGTCCGGAACCCAGATGCTTTCTTT
CDR3 protein: CASSFVRNPDAFF

clone size: few
V gene: TRBV5-1
D gene: -
J gene: TRBJ1-2
CDR3 DNA: TGCGCCAGCAGCCCCCAGGTGGGCGGCGGCGGTGGCTACACCTTC
CDR3 protein: CASSPQVGGGGGYTF

clone size: -
V gene: TRBV18
D gene: TRBD1
J gene: TRBJ1-1
CDR3 DNA: TGTGCCAGCTCACCGGGACAGGGGAACACTGAAGCTTTCTTT
CDR3 protein: CASSPGQGNTEAFF

clone size: once
V gene: TRBV6-5
D gene: TRBD1
J gene: TRBJ2-7
CDR3 DNA: TGTGCCAGCACACTTTCGGGACAGGGGGCACACGAGCAGTACTTC
CDR3 protein: CASTLSGQGAHEQYF

clone size: -
V gene: TRBV30
D gene: -
J gene: TRBJ2-7
CDR3 DNA: TGTGCCTGGAGTGTAGACAGAACCTACGAGCAGTACTTC
CDR3 protein: CAWSVDRTYEQYF

clone size: -
V gene: TRBV18
D gene: -
J gene: TRBJ2-5
CDR3 DNA: TGTGCCAGCTCACCACCCGCCGGGTGGCGAGAGACCCAGTACTTC
CDR3 protein: CASSPPAGWRETQYF

clone size: once
V gene: TRBV19
D gene: -
J gene: TRBJ2-7
CDR3 DNA: TGTGCCAGTAGTATGCAAGGAGGGTACGAGCAGTACTTC
CDR3 protein: CASSMQGGYEQYF

clone size: -
V gene: TRBV11-1
D gene: TRBD2
J gene: TRBJ2-7
CDR3 DNA: TGTGCCAGCAGCTTATCGGAGACTAGCGGTTATCAGCAGTACTTC
CDR3 protein: CASSLSETSGYQQYF

clone size: -
V gene: TRBV29-1
D gene: TRBD1
J gene: TRBJ1-4
CDR3 DNA: TGCAGCGTAGTGGACAGGTCAAATGAAAAACTGTTTTTT
CDR3 protein: CSVVDRSNEKLFF

clone size: -
V gene: TRBV5-1
D gene: -
J gene: TRBJ1-2
CDR3 DNA: TGCGCCAGCACCAACCCCGCGGATTTCTATGGCTACACCTTC
CDR3 protein: CASTNPADFYGYTF

clone size: -
V gene: TRBV5-1
D gene: TRBD2
J gene: TRBJ2-2
CDR3 DNA: TGCGCCAGCAGTGCGGGGGGATACACCGGGGAGCTGTTTTTT
CDR3 protein: CASSAGGYTGELFF

clone size: -
V gene: TRBV27
D gene: TRBD1
J gene: TRBJ2-4
CDR3 DNA: TGTGCCAGCGCCCCCCGACAGGGTCGCGACATTCAGTACTTC
CDR3 protein: CASAPRQGRDIQYF

clone size: -
V gene: TRBV11-1
D gene: TRBD2
J gene: TRBJ2-7
CDR3 DNA: TGTGCCAGCAGCTTAGGACTAGCGGGGTACCACTTCTACGAGCAGTACTTC
CDR3 protein: CASSLGLAGYHFYEQYF

clone size: -
V gene: TRBV11-2
D gene: -
J gene: TRBJ2-7
CDR3 DNA: TGTGCCAGCAGCTTTAGTAAAGGGCCCTACGAGCAGTACTTC
CDR3 protein: CASSFSKGPYEQYF

clone size: -
V gene: TRBV6-6
D gene: -
J gene: TRBJ1-2
CDR3 DNA: TGTGCCAGCAGTCCCGCAGGGCGCTCTGGCTACACCTTC
CDR3 protein: CASSPAGRSGYTF

clone size: -
V gene: TRBV19
D gene: TRBD2
J gene: TRBJ2-2
CDR3 DNA: TGTGCCAGTAAGCGGGAGGCCCACGGATACACCGGGGAGCTGTTTTTT
CDR3 protein: CASKREAHGYTGELFF

clone size: once
V gene: TRBV19
D gene: -
J gene: TRBJ2-3
CDR3 DNA: TGTGCCAGTAGTATTGGTGGTTTCGGCGATACGCAGTATTTT
CDR3 protein: CASSIGGFGDTQYF

clone size: -
V gene: TRBV5-1
D gene: -
J gene: TRBJ1-1
CDR3 DNA: TGCGCCAGCAGCTTGGAGGGGACGATGAACACTGAAGCTTTCTTT
CDR3 protein: CASSLEGTMNTEAFF

clone size: once
V gene: TRBV5-4
D gene: TRBD1
J gene: TRBJ2-7
CDR3 DNA: TGTGCCAGCAGCTTGGTTTGGGACAGGGGGCAGAACGAGCAGTACTTC
CDR3 protein: CASSLVWDRGQNEQYF

clone size: -
V gene: TRBV6-5
D gene: -
J gene: TRBJ2-7
CDR3 DNA: TGTGCCAGCAGTCAGGCTCAACCCTACGAGCAGTACTTC
CDR3 protein: CASSQAQPYEQYF

clone size: -
V gene: TRBV29-1
D gene: TRBD1
J gene: TRBJ1-2
CDR3 DNA: TGCAGCGTTGATAATGACAGGGGACATGGCTACACCTTC
CDR3 protein: CSVDNDRGHGYTF

clone size: -
V gene: TRBV19
D gene: -
J gene: TRBJ2-5
CDR3 DNA: TGTGCCAGTAGTATAACTTCGGGGGGCGCAGAACAGACCCAGTACTTC
CDR3 protein: CASSITSGGAEQTQYF

clone size: -
V gene: TRBV30
D gene: -
J gene: TRBJ1-5
CDR3 DNA: TGTGCCTGGAGCGCGGCGGGGGTCCTTAGCAATCAGCCCCAGCATTTT
CDR3 protein: CAWSAAGVLSNQPQHF

clone size: -
V gene: TRBV5-4
D gene: -
J gene: TRBJ2-5
CDR3 DNA: TGTGCCAGCAGGTCAGGGGTGGGCTCGCAAGAGACCCAGTACTTC
CDR3 protein: CASRSGVGSQETQYF

clone size: -
V gene: TRBV6-5
D gene: -
J gene: TRBJ2-2
CDR3 DNA: TGTGCCAGCAGTTTATTCTCTGCCGGGGAGCTGTTTTTT
CDR3 protein: CASSLFSAGELFF

clone size: -
V gene: TRBV28
D gene: TRBD1
J gene: TRBJ2-5
CDR3 DNA: TGTGCCAGCAGTTTGCAGGGGGCACGGAAAGAGACCCAGTACTTC
CDR3 protein: CASSLQGARKETQYF

clone size: -
V gene: TRBV14
D gene: -
J gene: TRBJ2-7
CDR3 DNA: TGTGCCAGCAGCCAACCCTCGGGGGCTAGTCTAAGCAACGAGCAGTACTTC
CDR3 protein: CASSQPSGASLSNEQYF

clone size: -
V gene: TRBV6-1
D gene: TRBD1
J gene: TRBJ1-1
CDR3 DNA: TGTGCGACAGGGCCGAACACTGAAGCTTTCTTT
CDR3 protein: CATGPNTEAFF

clone size: -
V gene: TRBV5-1
D gene: -
J gene: TRBJ2-1
CDR3 DNA: TGCGCCAGCAGCTTGGGTCTAGGGGAGGGGGTCAATGAGCAGTTCTTC
CDR3 protein: CASSLGLGEGVNEQFF

clone size: -
V gene: TRBV10-1
D gene: -
J gene: TRBJ2-2
CDR3 DNA: TGCGCCAGCAGTGACCAGGGTGGCACCGGGGAGCTGTTTTTT
CDR3 protein: CASSDQGGTGELFF

clone size: -
V gene: TRBV11-2
D gene: -
J gene: TRBJ1-4
CDR3 DNA: TGTGCCAGCAGCTTAGGACGCTATGAAAAACTGTTTTTT
CDR3 protein: CASSLGRYEKLFF

clone size: -
V gene: TRBV19
D gene: -
J gene: TRBJ1-2
CDR3 DNA: TGTGCCAGTAGTGATCCTGGGACAAGGAGGTACTATGGCTACACCTTC
CDR3 protein: CASSDPGTRRYYGYTF

clone size: -
V gene: TRBV6-9
D gene: TRBD2
J gene: TRBJ2-5
CDR3 DNA: TGTGCCAGCAGTTACCCGCCGGGACTAGCGGGGGGTCACCAAGAGACCCAGTACTTC
CDR3 protein: CASSYPPGLAGGHQETQYF

clone size: -
V gene: TRBV6-5
D gene: -
J gene: TRBJ2-1
CDR3 DNA: TGTGCCAGCAGTTATGTCGAGGGTGAGCAGTTCTTC
CDR3 protein: CASSYVEGEQFF